Listed below are T cell receptor beta chains from one sample, sequenced in a study of PD-L1 blockade in urothelial cancer. The method was immunoSEQ multiplex PCR; TCRdb's version includes in-frame clones alone and lacks a portion of them. Of 35,000 to 45,000 clones in the sample, about 89% were seen once. This material consisted of PBMCs, taken around atezolizumab (anti-PD-L1) treatment. These receptors all stem from a man between 70 and 80 years old with urothelial cancer. Both conserved end residues are part of each CDR3. Fields, in order: D gene, V gene, CDR3 protein. A D gene is named only where the DNA matches it firmly.

TRBD1 TRBV28 CASSPRTGHSNQPQHF
TRBD2 TRBV5-1 CASSLGASGRAYEQYF
TRBD1 TRBV27 CASSLGPPGQRTDTQYF
. TRBV9 CASSAIPAGPGGTDTQYF
TRBD2 TRBV25-1 CASSVTSGFPSTDTQYF
TRBD1 TRBV29-1 CSTTRQGHPYNEQFF
. TRBV7-3 CASSEDSASNTGELFF
. TRBV6-5 CASHTGDSGANVLTF
TRBD2 TRBV7-6 CASASGLAGAGEQFF
. TRBV5-1 CASSSGNPGLETQYF
TRBD2 TRBV10-3 CAIKGTSGSSYEQYF
TRBD2 TRBV2 CASSSTSGGYNEQFF
TRBD1 TRBV29-1 CSVNRGRTYGYTF
TRBD1 TRBV19 CASSKQGAYQPQHF
. TRBV27 CASRSSGTMPTYEQYF
TRBD2 TRBV5-4 CASSPAGTSGNEQFF
TRBD1 TRBV27 CASSLRSAAGGIGEKLFF
TRBD2 TRBV2 CASSSGLAVYNEQFF
TRBD1 TRBV28 CASSSHRGPHEQYF
TRBD2 TRBV4-2 CASSQDWTSGSNEQFF
. TRBV6-5 CASSYSVSIEQFF
. TRBV6-5 CASSYPRGWGYGYTF
. TRBV30 CAWNRGETQYF
. TRBV21-1 CASSPPGGETQYF
TRBD1 TRBV5-4 CASSSYRQGADEKLFF
TRBD2 TRBV30 CAWSGGRNEQYF
TRBD1 TRBV27 CASSQMATGTGTDTQYF